This is a list of T cell receptor beta chains from one sample in a study of regulatory T cells in long-lasting Graves disease. MiXCR was run by TCRdb on the multiplex PCR reads, yielding one entry per CDR3 protein. Of under 450,000 distinct CDR3 sequences listed, roughly a quarter are singletons. Sequencing was performed on peripheral blood mononuclear cells (PBMCs), taken when the disease was refractory, from a patient treated with antithyroid drugs. The origin of the receptors is a female donor with Graves disease. Both conserved end residues are part of each CDR3. A D gene is named only where the DNA matches it firmly. Rows may omit the clone size; those that give it use once, few, many or a size class.

v_call: TRBV11-2; d_call: TRBD1; j_call: TRBJ1-1; clone_size: many; cdr3_nt: TGTGCCAGCAGCTGTCAACAGGGGGCTTTTGAAGCTTTCTTT; cdr3_aa: CASSCQQGAFEAFF
v_call: TRBV18; d_call: TRBD2; j_call: TRBJ2-2; clone_size: .; cdr3_nt: TGTGCCAGCTCACCACCGCGGGGGACCGGGGAGCTGTTTTTT; cdr3_aa: CASSPPRGTGELFF
v_call: TRBV5-1; d_call: TRBD1; j_call: TRBJ1-2; clone_size: few; cdr3_nt: TGCGCCAGCAGCTCCGGGACAGTGACTTTCGGCTACACCTTC; cdr3_aa: CASSSGTVTFGYTF
v_call: TRBV11-1; d_call: TRBD1; j_call: TRBJ2-7; clone_size: many; cdr3_nt: TGTGCCAGCAGCCGACGTAGGACAGGGAGTACCTACGAGCAGTACTTC; cdr3_aa: CASSRRRTGSTYEQYF
v_call: TRBV7-2; d_call: TRBD1; j_call: TRBJ2-3; clone_size: once; cdr3_nt: TGTGCCAGCAGCTTCGGACAGGGGAGGGGGGCAGATACGCAGTATTTT; cdr3_aa: CASSFGQGRGADTQYF
v_call: TRBV6-2/TRBV6-3; d_call: TRBD2; j_call: TRBJ2-5; clone_size: many; cdr3_nt: TGTGCCAGCAGAGAGACTAGCGGGGGCCAAGAGACCCAGTACTTC; cdr3_aa: CASRETSGGQETQYF
v_call: TRBV19; d_call: TRBD1; j_call: TRBJ1-2; clone_size: .; cdr3_nt: TGTGCCAGTAGTACTCGGACAGGGATGGGTGGCTACACCTTC; cdr3_aa: CASSTRTGMGGYTF
v_call: TRBV20-1; d_call: .; j_call: TRBJ2-7; clone_size: .; cdr3_nt: TGCAGTGCTAGGCAGCTAGCTACGCTCGAGCAGTACTTC; cdr3_aa: CSARQLATLEQYF
v_call: TRBV29-1; d_call: TRBD1; j_call: TRBJ1-1; clone_size: .; cdr3_nt: TGCAGCGTTGAGGGGACAGGGGTGAACACTGAAGCTTTCTTT; cdr3_aa: CSVEGTGVNTEAFF
v_call: TRBV20-1; d_call: .; j_call: TRBJ1-1; clone_size: many; cdr3_nt: TGCAGTGCTAGAGATCCTATTAGACAGAACACTGAAGCTTTCTTT; cdr3_aa: CSARDPIRQNTEAFF
v_call: TRBV6-4; d_call: .; j_call: TRBJ2-5; clone_size: few; cdr3_nt: TGTGCCAGCAACCAGGGTTTTATTGAGACCCAGTACTTC; cdr3_aa: CASNQGFIETQYF
v_call: TRBV20-1; d_call: TRBD2; j_call: TRBJ2-7; clone_size: few; cdr3_nt: TGCAGTGCTAGTTCTAGCGGCAGTGAGACCTCGATGCCCTACGAGCAGTACTTC; cdr3_aa: CSASSSGSETSMPYEQYF
v_call: TRBV7-9; d_call: .; j_call: TRBJ1-2; clone_size: .; cdr3_nt: TGTGCCAGCAGCCTAAGTGAATTCTATGGCTACACCTTC; cdr3_aa: CASSLSEFYGYTF
v_call: TRBV30; d_call: .; j_call: TRBJ2-7; clone_size: .; cdr3_nt: TGTGCCTGGAGTGTACGGGGGACCATCGACGAGCAGTACTTC; cdr3_aa: CAWSVRGTIDEQYF
v_call: TRBV29-1; d_call: .; j_call: TRBJ2-5; clone_size: many; cdr3_nt: TGCAGCGCGGGACTAGGGGGCGTGGAGACCCAGTACTTC; cdr3_aa: CSAGLGGVETQYF
v_call: TRBV29-1; d_call: .; j_call: TRBJ1-2; clone_size: few; cdr3_nt: TGCAGCGTTGACCTCTCTGGGTTTGACTATGGCTACACCTTC; cdr3_aa: CSVDLSGFDYGYTF
v_call: TRBV20-1; d_call: .; j_call: TRBJ2-4; clone_size: .; cdr3_nt: TGCAGTGCTAGAGAGGCAGGGTGGGCCAAAAACATTCAGTACTTC; cdr3_aa: CSAREAGWAKNIQYF
v_call: TRBV28; d_call: .; j_call: TRBJ2-2; clone_size: many; cdr3_nt: TGTGCCAGCAGGCGCCAGGGGACTACCGGGGAGCTGTTTTTT; cdr3_aa: CASRRQGTTGELFF
v_call: TRBV28; d_call: TRBD2; j_call: TRBJ2-6; clone_size: .; cdr3_nt: TGTGCCAGCAGTCGCGGGAGCTCCGGGGCCAACGTCCTGACTTTC; cdr3_aa: CASSRGSSGANVLTF
v_call: TRBV20-1; d_call: TRBD2; j_call: TRBJ2-5; clone_size: .; cdr3_nt: TGCAGTGCTAGTCGGACTAGCGGGAAAGAGACCCAGTACTTC; cdr3_aa: CSASRTSGKETQYF
v_call: TRBV5-1; d_call: .; j_call: TRBJ2-2; clone_size: .; cdr3_nt: TGCGCCAGCACCGGGACATTAGCAGGCGGGGAGCTGTTTTTT; cdr3_aa: CASTGTLAGGELFF
v_call: TRBV2; d_call: TRBD1; j_call: TRBJ2-2; clone_size: few; cdr3_nt: TGTGCCAGCAGTCCGCGACAGGGGGAAACCGGGGAGCTGTTTTTT; cdr3_aa: CASSPRQGETGELFF
v_call: TRBV3-1; d_call: .; j_call: TRBJ2-2; clone_size: .; cdr3_nt: TGTGCCAGCAGCCAAAAGTCCGCGAACACCGGGGAGCTGTTTTTT; cdr3_aa: CASSQKSANTGELFF
v_call: TRBV3-1; d_call: TRBD2; j_call: TRBJ2-6; clone_size: few; cdr3_nt: TGTGCCAGCAGCCCCGGTCGGTCTAGCGGGAGTACTGGGGCCAACGTCCTGACTTTC; cdr3_aa: CASSPGRSSGSTGANVLTF
v_call: TRBV2; d_call: TRBD2; j_call: TRBJ2-3; clone_size: .; cdr3_nt: TGTGCCAGCAGGGGACCGCTATCGGGAGGGCCCGCAGATACGCAGTATTTT; cdr3_aa: CASRGPLSGGPADTQYF
v_call: TRBV5-5; d_call: .; j_call: TRBJ1-1; clone_size: few; cdr3_nt: TGTGCCAGCAGCTTGTCCGTGGGTTCTTCTGAAGCTTTCTTT; cdr3_aa: CASSLSVGSSEAFF
v_call: TRBV6-1; d_call: .; j_call: TRBJ2-7; clone_size: few; cdr3_nt: TGTGCCAGCCGTATAGTGGACGAGCAGTACTTC; cdr3_aa: CASRIVDEQYF
v_call: TRBV24-1; d_call: TRBD1; j_call: TRBJ1-5; clone_size: few; cdr3_nt: TGTGCCACCAGTGACCTTACCTGGACAGGGAACCAGCCCCAGCATTTT; cdr3_aa: CATSDLTWTGNQPQHF
v_call: TRBV5-1; d_call: .; j_call: TRBJ1-5; clone_size: few; cdr3_nt: TGCGCCAGCAGCTTGGGGGGGGTGAGCAATCAGCCCCAGCATTTT; cdr3_aa: CASSLGGVSNQPQHF
v_call: TRBV7-2; d_call: TRBD1; j_call: TRBJ1-1; clone_size: few; cdr3_nt: TGTGCCAGCAGCCCTGCTGGGACAGGGGGCCGGGTCACTGAAGCTTTCTTT; cdr3_aa: CASSPAGTGGRVTEAFF
v_call: TRBV28; d_call: .; j_call: TRBJ1-6; clone_size: many; cdr3_nt: TGTGCCAGCAGGCCCCCTTCCTATAATTCACCCCTCCACTTT; cdr3_aa: CASRPPSYNSPLHF
v_call: TRBV6-5; d_call: .; j_call: TRBJ1-1; clone_size: many; cdr3_nt: TGTGCCAGCAGTTACTCGAGGTTCCGTACTGAAGCTTTCTTT; cdr3_aa: CASSYSRFRTEAFF
v_call: TRBV7-2; d_call: .; j_call: TRBJ2-1; clone_size: few; cdr3_nt: TGTGCCAGCAGCTTACAAGCGGCGTCCTACAATGAGCAGTTCTTC; cdr3_aa: CASSLQAASYNEQFF
v_call: TRBV6-1; d_call: TRBD1; j_call: TRBJ1-2; clone_size: .; cdr3_nt: TGTGCCAGCAGTGAAGCTCGGGGACAGGGGGCGCGGAACTATGGCTACACCTTC; cdr3_aa: CASSEARGQGARNYGYTF
v_call: TRBV2; d_call: TRBD2; j_call: TRBJ2-7; clone_size: many; cdr3_nt: TGTGCCAGCGGGACTAGCGGGAACTACGAGCAGTACTTC; cdr3_aa: CASGTSGNYEQYF
v_call: TRBV19; d_call: .; j_call: TRBJ1-5; clone_size: few; cdr3_nt: TGTGCCAGTAGTAAAACAGCCAATCAGCCCCAGCATTTT; cdr3_aa: CASSKTANQPQHF
v_call: TRBV30; d_call: .; j_call: TRBJ2-1; clone_size: .; cdr3_nt: TGTGCCTGGACGCGCGGGAATGAGCAGTTCTTC; cdr3_aa: CAWTRGNEQFF
v_call: TRBV19; d_call: .; j_call: TRBJ2-2; clone_size: .; cdr3_nt: TGTGCCAGTAGTATAGAGGGGAGCACCGGGGAGCTGTTTTTT; cdr3_aa: CASSIEGSTGELFF
v_call: TRBV6-2/TRBV6-3; d_call: TRBD1; j_call: TRBJ2-7; clone_size: few; cdr3_nt: TGTGCCAGCAGCAAGGACAGGGTGACCTACGAGCAGTACTTC; cdr3_aa: CASSKDRVTYEQYF
v_call: TRBV20-1; d_call: TRBD2; j_call: TRBJ2-7; clone_size: many; cdr3_nt: TGCAGTGCTAGAGATCCAACTAGCGGGGGATACGAGCAGTACTTC; cdr3_aa: CSARDPTSGGYEQYF
v_call: TRBV6-9; d_call: .; j_call: TRBJ2-2; clone_size: .; cdr3_nt: TGTGCCAGCAGTTATTTGTGGGAGGAGACCGGGGAGCTGTTTTTT; cdr3_aa: CASSYLWEETGELFF
v_call: TRBV3-1; d_call: .; j_call: TRBJ1-2; clone_size: .; cdr3_nt: TGTGCCAGCAGCCAAATAGGGGGCTATGGCTACACCTTC; cdr3_aa: CASSQIGGYGYTF
v_call: TRBV11-1; d_call: .; j_call: TRBJ2-2; clone_size: .; cdr3_nt: TGTGCCAGCAGCTTAGGACAGATGAACACCGGGGAGCTGTTTTTT; cdr3_aa: CASSLGQMNTGELFF
v_call: TRBV6-1; d_call: TRBD1; j_call: TRBJ1-5; clone_size: many; cdr3_nt: TGTGCCAGCAGCGGAGGGGGCTTTCAGCCCCAGCATTTT; cdr3_aa: CASSGGGFQPQHF
v_call: TRBV7-8; d_call: .; j_call: TRBJ1-1; clone_size: .; cdr3_nt: TGTGCCAGCAGCTTGTTGGGGGCCGACACTGAAGCTTTCTTT; cdr3_aa: CASSLLGADTEAFF
v_call: TRBV9; d_call: TRBD1; j_call: TRBJ2-7; clone_size: .; cdr3_nt: TGTGCCAGCAGCGGGACCGGGACAGGGGCAACCTACGAGCAGTACTTC; cdr3_aa: CASSGTGTGATYEQYF
v_call: TRBV28; d_call: TRBD2; j_call: TRBJ2-7; clone_size: many; cdr3_nt: TGTGCCAGCAGACCCGGGACTAGCGGTTCCTACGAGCAGTACTTC; cdr3_aa: CASRPGTSGSYEQYF
v_call: TRBV3-1; d_call: .; j_call: TRBJ1-1; clone_size: many; cdr3_nt: TGTGCCAGCAGCCCCATCACGGGTTTGGGGACTGAAGCTTTCTTT; cdr3_aa: CASSPITGLGTEAFF